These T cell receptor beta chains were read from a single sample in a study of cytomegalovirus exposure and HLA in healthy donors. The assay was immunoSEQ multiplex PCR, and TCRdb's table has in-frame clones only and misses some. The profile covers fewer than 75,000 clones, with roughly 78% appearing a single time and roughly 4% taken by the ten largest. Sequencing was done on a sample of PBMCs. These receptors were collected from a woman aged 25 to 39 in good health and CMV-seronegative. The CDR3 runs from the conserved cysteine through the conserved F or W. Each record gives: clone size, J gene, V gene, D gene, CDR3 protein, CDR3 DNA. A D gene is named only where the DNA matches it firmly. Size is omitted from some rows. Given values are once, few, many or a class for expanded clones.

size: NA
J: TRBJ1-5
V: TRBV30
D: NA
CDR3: CAWRGAGINQPQHF
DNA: TGTGCCTGGAGGGGGGCAGGGATCAATCAGCCCCAGCATTTT

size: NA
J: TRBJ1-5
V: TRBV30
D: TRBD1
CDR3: CAWSVRDRVNQPQHF
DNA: TGTGCCTGGAGTGTACGGGACAGGGTAAATCAGCCCCAGCATTTT

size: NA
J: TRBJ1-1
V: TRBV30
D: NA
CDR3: CAWMGRGRATEAFF
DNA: TGTGCCTGGATGGGGCGGGGAAGGGCGACTGAAGCTTTCTTT

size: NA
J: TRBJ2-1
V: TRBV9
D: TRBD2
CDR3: CASATIAGAHNEQFF
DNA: TGTGCCAGCGCTACTATAGCGGGGGCTCACAATGAGCAGTTCTTC

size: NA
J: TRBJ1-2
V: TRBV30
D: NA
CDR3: CAWSEGIRGYTF
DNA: TGTGCCTGGAGTGAGGGGATTCGAGGCTACACCTTC

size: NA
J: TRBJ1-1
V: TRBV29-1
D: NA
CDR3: CSVEERGIGQLNTEAFF
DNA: TGCAGCGTTGAAGAACGCGGGATCGGTCAGTTGAACACTGAAGCTTTCTTT

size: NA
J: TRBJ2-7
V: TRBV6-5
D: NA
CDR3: CASSYMVPGPYEQYF
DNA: TGTGCCAGCAGTTACATGGTGCCAGGGCCCTACGAGCAGTACTTC

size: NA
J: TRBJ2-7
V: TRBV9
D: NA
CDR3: CASGGLDEQYF
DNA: TGTGCCAGCGGGGGACTGGACGAGCAGTACTTC

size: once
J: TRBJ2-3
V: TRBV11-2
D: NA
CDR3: CASSPGRTDTQYF
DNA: TGTGCCAGCAGCCCCGGGAGAACAGATACGCAGTATTTT

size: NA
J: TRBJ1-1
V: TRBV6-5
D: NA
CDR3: CASSYSTVNTEAFF
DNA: TGTGCCAGCAGTTACTCGACAGTGAACACTGAAGCTTTCTTT

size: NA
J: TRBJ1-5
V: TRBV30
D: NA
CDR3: CAWSAADSRNQPQHF
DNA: TGTGCCTGGAGCGCCGCGGACAGCCGTAATCAGCCCCAGCATTTT

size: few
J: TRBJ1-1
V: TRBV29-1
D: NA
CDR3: CSARQVNTEAFF
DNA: TGCAGCGCTAGACAGGTGAACACTGAAGCTTTCTTT

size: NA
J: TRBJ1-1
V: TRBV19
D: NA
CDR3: CASSMLRGTEAFF
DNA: TGTGCCAGTAGTATGCTAAGGGGGACTGAAGCTTTCTTT

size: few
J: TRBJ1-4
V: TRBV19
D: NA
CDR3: CASSRGRGEKLFF
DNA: TGTGCCAGTAGTAGGGGTCGGGGTGAAAAACTGTTTTTT

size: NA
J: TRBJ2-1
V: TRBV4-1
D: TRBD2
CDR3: CASSQPTSGGPNEQFF
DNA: TGCGCCAGCAGCCAACCGACTAGCGGGGGCCCCAATGAGCAGTTCTTC

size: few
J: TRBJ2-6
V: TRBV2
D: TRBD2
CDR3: CASSPRGGAGANVLTF
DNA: TGTGCCAGCAGTCCCCGGGGGGGCGCTGGGGCCAACGTCCTGACTTTC

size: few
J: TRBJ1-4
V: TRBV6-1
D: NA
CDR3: CASSEASANEKLFF
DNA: TGTGCCAGCAGTGAAGCGTCTGCTAATGAAAAACTGTTTTTT

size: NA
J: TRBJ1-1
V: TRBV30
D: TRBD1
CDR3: CAWSVQGRGNTEAFF
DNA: TGTGCCTGGAGTGTACAGGGGAGAGGTAACACTGAAGCTTTCTTT

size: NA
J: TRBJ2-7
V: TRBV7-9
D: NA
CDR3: CASSLTRPYEQYF
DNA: TGTGCCAGCAGCTTGACTAGACCCTACGAGCAGTACTTC

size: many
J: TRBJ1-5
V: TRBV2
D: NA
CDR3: CASSEEGSNQPQHF
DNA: TGTGCCAGCAGTGAGGAGGGAAGCAATCAGCCCCAGCATTTT

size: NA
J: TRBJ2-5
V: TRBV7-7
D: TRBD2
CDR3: CASSSRLADQETQYF
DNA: TGTGCTAGCAGCTCAAGACTAGCGGACCAAGAGACCCAGTACTTC

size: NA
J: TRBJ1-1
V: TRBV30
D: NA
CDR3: CAWSLTRNTEAFF
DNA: TGTGCCTGGAGTCTCACCAGGAACACTGAAGCTTTCTTT

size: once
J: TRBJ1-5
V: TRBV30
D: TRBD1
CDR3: CAWSGTGNNQPQHF
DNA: TGTGCCTGGAGTGGGACAGGGAACAATCAGCCCCAGCATTTT

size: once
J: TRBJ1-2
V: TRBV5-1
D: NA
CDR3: CASSLGQGNYGYTF
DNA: TGCGCCAGCAGCTTGGGGCAGGGGAACTATGGCTACACCTTC

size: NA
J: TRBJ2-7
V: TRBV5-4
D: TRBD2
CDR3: CASSSLGTSGTYYEQYF
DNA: TGTGCCAGCAGCTCATTAGGGACTAGCGGGACTTATTACGAGCAGTACTTC

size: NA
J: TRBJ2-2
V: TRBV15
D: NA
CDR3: CATSRDKAVTGELFF
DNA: TGTGCCACCAGCAGAGATAAAGCGGTTACCGGGGAGCTGTTTTTT

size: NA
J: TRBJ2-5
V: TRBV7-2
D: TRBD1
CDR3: CASSWDRGETQYF
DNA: TGTGCCAGCAGCTGGGACAGGGGGGAGACCCAGTACTTC

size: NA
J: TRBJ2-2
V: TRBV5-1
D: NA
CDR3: CASSLRTDTGELFF
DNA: TGCGCCAGCAGCCTCCGGACTGACACCGGGGAGCTGTTTTTT

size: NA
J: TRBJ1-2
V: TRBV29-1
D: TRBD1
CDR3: CSVEKGADYGYTF
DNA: TGCAGCGTTGAAAAGGGGGCTGACTATGGCTACACCTTC

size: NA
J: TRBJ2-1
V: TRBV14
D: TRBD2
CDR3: CASSQERLAGRNEQFF
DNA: TGTGCCAGCAGCCAAGAACGGCTAGCGGGTCGCAATGAGCAGTTCTTC

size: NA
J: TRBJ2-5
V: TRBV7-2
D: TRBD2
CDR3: CASSMGLAQETQYF
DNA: TGTGCCAGCAGCATGGGACTAGCCCAAGAGACCCAGTACTTC

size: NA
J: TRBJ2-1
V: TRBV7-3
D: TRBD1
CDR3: CASSLLGGRDRGSYNEQFF
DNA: TGTGCCAGCAGCTTATTAGGCGGACGGGACAGGGGGTCCTACAATGAGCAGTTCTTC

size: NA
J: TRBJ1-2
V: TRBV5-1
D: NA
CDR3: CASSQGMWGRDYGYTF
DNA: TGCGCCAGCAGCCAAGGAATGTGGGGGCGCGACTATGGCTACACCTTC

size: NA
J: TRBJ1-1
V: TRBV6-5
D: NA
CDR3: CASSYSRLLNTEAFF
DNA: TGTGCCAGCAGTTACTCGAGGCTTCTGAACACTGAAGCTTTCTTT

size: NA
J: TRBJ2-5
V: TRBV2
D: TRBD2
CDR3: CASRGLAGWETQYF
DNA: TGTGCCAGCAGGGGGTTAGCGGGGTGGGAGACCCAGTACTTC

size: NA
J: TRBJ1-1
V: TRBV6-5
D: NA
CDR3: CASSYHKGFTEAFF
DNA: TGTGCCAGCAGTTACCACAAGGGGTTCACTGAAGCTTTCTTT

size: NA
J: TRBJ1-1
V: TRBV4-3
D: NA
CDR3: CASSQEARRNTEAFF
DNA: TGCGCCAGCAGCCAAGAGGCCCGAAGGAACACTGAAGCTTTCTTT

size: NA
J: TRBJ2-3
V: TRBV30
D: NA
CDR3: CAWSTGRGTYF
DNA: TGTGCCTGGAGTACTGGCCGGGGGACGTATTTT

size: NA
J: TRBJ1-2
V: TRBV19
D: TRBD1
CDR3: CASSSGGRGYTF
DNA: TGTGCCAGTAGTTCAGGGGGACGGGGCTACACCTTC

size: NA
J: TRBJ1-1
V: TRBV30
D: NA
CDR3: CAWNQRLNTEAFF
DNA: TGTGCCTGGAATCAGCGACTGAACACTGAAGCTTTCTTT

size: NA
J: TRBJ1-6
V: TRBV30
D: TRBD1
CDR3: CAGTGRGSPLHF
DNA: TGTGCCGGGACAGGGAGGGGTTCACCCCTCCACTTT

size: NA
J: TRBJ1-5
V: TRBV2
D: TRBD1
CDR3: CASGGTAANQPQHF
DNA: TGTGCCAGCGGAGGGACAGCCGCTAATCAGCCCCAGCATTTT

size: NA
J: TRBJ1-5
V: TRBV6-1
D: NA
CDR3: CASFRGGGTNQPQHF
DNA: TGTGCCAGTTTCAGGGGAGGGGGAACTAATCAGCCCCAGCATTTT

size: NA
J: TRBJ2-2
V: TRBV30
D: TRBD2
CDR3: CAWNQVSGRSGELFF
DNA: TGTGCCTGGAATCAAGTAAGCGGGAGGTCCGGGGAGCTGTTTTTT

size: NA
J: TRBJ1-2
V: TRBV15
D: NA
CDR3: CATSRVTASYGYTF
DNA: TGTGCCACCAGCAGAGTTACAGCCTCCTATGGCTACACCTTC